These T cell receptor beta chains were read from a single sample in a study of CD8+ T cells in alopecia areata. Clones were sequenced by immunoSEQ multiplex PCR, and TCRdb holds only the in-frame ones, with some missing. The repertoire holds tens of thousands of clones, with 29% as singletons. This sample comprised CD8+ T cells sorted from blood, obtained at week 4, from a patient treated with tofacitinib. The receptors come from a human donor with alopecia areata. CDR3s include the opening cysteine and the closing phenylalanine or tryptophan. D genes are given only for firm matches. Size is stated for part of the rows, as once, few or many counts, or as a class when the clone is expanded.

d_call | clone_size | j_call | v_call | cdr3_nt | cdr3_aa
NA | NA | TRBJ1-2 | TRBV30 | TGTGCCTGGAAGGTGAACTATGGCTACACCTTC | CAWKVNYGYTF
NA | NA | TRBJ2-5 | TRBV25-1 | TGTGCCAGCAGTGACGACAGCATAGAGACCCAGTACTTC | CASSDDSIETQYF
TRBD1 | NA | TRBJ2-7 | TRBV15 | TGTGCCACCAGCAGAGATCTTGGGGACAGCTACGAGCAGTACTTC | CATSRDLGDSYEQYF
NA | few | TRBJ1-2 | TRBV29-1 | TGCAGCGTTGTGTCCGCAGAGAACTATGGCTACACCTTC | CSVVSAENYGYTF
NA | once | TRBJ1-1 | TRBV29-1 | TGCAGCGCTGAAGGGGGGGTCGGCACTGAAGCTTTCTTT | CSAEGGVGTEAFF
NA | NA | TRBJ2-7 | TRBV29-1 | TGCAGCGTTGCCCGGGACCTAGGCTACGAGCAGTACTTC | CSVARDLGYEQYF
TRBD1 | NA | TRBJ1-1 | TRBV27 | TGTGCCAGCCGCCTGGGGGCAGGGGGAACTGAAGCTTTCTTT | CASRLGAGGTEAFF
TRBD1 | NA | TRBJ2-1 | TRBV29-1 | TGCAGCGTTGGGGCGGACAGGTTCGGTGGTGAGCAGTTCTTC | CSVGADRFGGEQFF
NA | many | TRBJ2-1 | TRBV2 | TGTGCCAGCACCGGTAGGACGGATCACAATGAGCAGTTCTTC | CASTGRTDHNEQFF
TRBD1 | NA | TRBJ2-4 | TRBV7-9 | TGTGCCAGCAGCGCCCCGGCGCAGGGGGCAGGCAAAAACATTCAGTACTTC | CASSAPAQGAGKNIQYF
NA | NA | TRBJ2-6 | TRBV27 | TGTGCCAGCAGTCCCCTCGGCGGGGCCAACGTCCTGACTTTC | CASSPLGGANVLTF
NA | NA | TRBJ1-2 | TRBV29-1 | TGCAGCGTTGAAGGGGCAGGGCATGGCTACACCTTC | CSVEGAGHGYTF
NA | NA | TRBJ2-2 | TRBV30 | TGTGCCTGGAGCGACAACACCGGGGAGCTGTTTTTT | CAWSDNTGELFF
NA | few | TRBJ2-7 | TRBV5-6 | TGTGCCAGCAGCCTTAGACCCTCGAGCTCCTACGAGCAGTACTTC | CASSLRPSSSYEQYF
TRBD2 | few | TRBJ2-3 | TRBV6-5 | TGTGCCAGCAGTTACTCATTAGGCGGGAGTAGGGATACGCAGTATTTT | CASSYSLGGSRDTQYF
NA | NA | TRBJ2-5 | TRBV15 | TGTGCCACCAGCAGAGGTGGCCAAGAGACCCAGTACTTC | CATSRGGQETQYF
NA | NA | TRBJ1-5 | TRBV27 | TGTGCCAGCAGCTCCCTCCCTGGGAGCAATCAGCCCCAGCATTTT | CASSSLPGSNQPQHF
TRBD1 | NA | TRBJ1-2 | TRBV6-1 | TGTGCCAGCAGTGGGGACAGGGAGCCTCATAACTATGGCTACACCTTC | CASSGDREPHNYGYTF
NA | NA | TRBJ2-2 | TRBV9 | TGTGCCAGCAGCGGCTCCGGGGAGCTGTTTTTT | CASSGSGELFF
TRBD2 | few | TRBJ2-7 | TRBV27 | TGTGCCAGCAGTCCTATTACTAGCGGGACCGACGAGCAGTACTTC | CASSPITSGTDEQYF
NA | NA | TRBJ2-7 | TRBV28 | TGTGCCAGCAGTTTTGCCAGCGGACCCTACGAGCAGTACTTC | CASSFASGPYEQYF
NA | NA | TRBJ2-1 | TRBV7-8 | TGTGCCAGCAGCTTACGTATTGGGGATTCCCTCTACAATGAGCAGTTCTTC | CASSLRIGDSLYNEQFF
TRBD2 | few | TRBJ2-7 | TRBV29-1 | TGCAGCGTTGAAGGGACTAGCGGTCCCGGAGCCTCCTACGAGCAGTACTTC | CSVEGTSGPGASYEQYF
NA | NA | TRBJ1-2 | TRBV30 | TGTGCCTGGATTTTCAACTATGGCTACACCTTC | CAWIFNYGYTF
NA | few | TRBJ2-2 | TRBV28 | TGTGCCAGCAGCCATGGCGGGACCGGGGAGCTGTTTTTT | CASSHGGTGELFF
TRBD2 | few | TRBJ2-1 | TRBV6-6 | TGTGCCAGCAGTAAGGGACTAGCGGGAGAATCGAATGAGCAGTTCTTC | CASSKGLAGESNEQFF
TRBD1 | few | TRBJ2-2 | TRBV6-5 | TGTGCCATCAGACAGGGGGCCCTCACCGGGGAGCTGTTTTTT | CAIRQGALTGELFF
NA | few | TRBJ2-7 | TRBV2 | TGTGCCAGCAGTCCCGAGGCAGCCAACTCCTACGAGCAGTACTTC | CASSPEAANSYEQYF